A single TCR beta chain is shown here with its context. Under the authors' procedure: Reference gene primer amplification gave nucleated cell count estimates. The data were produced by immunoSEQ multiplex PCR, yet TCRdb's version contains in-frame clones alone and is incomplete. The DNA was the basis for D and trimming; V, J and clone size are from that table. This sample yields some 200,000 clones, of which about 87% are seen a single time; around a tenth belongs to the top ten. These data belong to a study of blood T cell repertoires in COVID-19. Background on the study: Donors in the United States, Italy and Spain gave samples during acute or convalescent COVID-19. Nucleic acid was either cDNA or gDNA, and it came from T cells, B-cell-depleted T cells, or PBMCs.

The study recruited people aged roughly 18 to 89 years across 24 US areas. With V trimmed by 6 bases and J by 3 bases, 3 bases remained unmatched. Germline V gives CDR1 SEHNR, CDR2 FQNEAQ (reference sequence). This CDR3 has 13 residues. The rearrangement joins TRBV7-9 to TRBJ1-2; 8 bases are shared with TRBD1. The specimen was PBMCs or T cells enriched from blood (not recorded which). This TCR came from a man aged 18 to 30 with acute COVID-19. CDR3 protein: CASRTDRDYGYTF. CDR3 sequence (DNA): TGTGCCAGCAGGACGGACAGGGACTATGGCTACACCTTC.